These 27 T cell receptor beta chains came from one sample sequenced in a study of beta chain features in type 1 diabetes. The study's findings and limits: Type 1 diabetes patients showed a moderate but significant shortening of TCRB CDR3s in all four CD4+ subsets.

These receptors are not linked to any known antigen. TCRB transcripts that were expressed got sequenced, as all of the isolated RNA had been reverse transcribed. This table comes from immunoSEQ multiplex PCR, and its TCRdb copy is limited to in-frame clones, with some not included. The table shows 250,000 to 300,000 clones, with 24% occurring only once. Sequences were obtained from naive CD4+ T cells from blood. Every receptor here comes from a woman in her thirties with type 1 diabetes.

J is TRBJ2-7 and V is TRBV11-2, with 9 bases fitting TRBD1. Trimming cost V 6 bases and J 5 bases; bases outside gene matches: 11. The CDR3 covers 15 residues. Per germline, CDR1 SGHAT and CDR2 FQNNGV. CDR3 in DNA: TGTGCCAGCAGGAGAGTGGGACAGGGAGGCCACGAGCAGTACTTC. Amino acid sequence: CASRRVGQGGHEQYF.

CDR3 amino acids: CASSESTSGRGETQYF. In DNA form, the CDR3 reads TGCGCCAGCAGTGAGTCTACTAGCGGGAGAGGAGAGACCCAGTACTTC. The rearrangement joins TRBV10-2 to TRBJ2-5; 11 bases map to TRBD2. This CDR3 is 16 amino acids long. V gave up 0 bases and J gave up 4 bases; unmatched junction bases: 4. CDR1 and CDR2 (germline): WSHSY, SAAADI.

The rearrangement uses TRBV4-1 and TRBJ2-7, with 12 bases identical to TRBD2. J was trimmed by 2 bases and V by 1 base; bases with no gene match: 6. The CDR3 consists of 17 residues. Germline CDR1 is MGHRA and CDR2 is YSYEKL. The CDR3 bases are TGCGCCAGCAGCCAAGCGAGGCTAGCGGGAGGGCCCTACGAGCAGTACTTC. Protein product: CASSQARLAGGPYEQYF.

V and J are TRBV20-1 and TRBJ2-1; D is unresolved. V dropped 4 bases and J dropped 5 bases, with 6 bases sitting between them. CDR1 is DFQATT, CDR2 SNEGSKA, per germline (reference sequence). This CDR3 contains 11 residues. This CDR3 reads CSAMSDNEQFF. The DNA of the CDR3 is TGCAGTGCTATGTCGGACAATGAGCAGTTCTTC.

In this sample, this clone turned up a few times. The chain uses TRBV27 and TRBJ1-5; perhaps TRBD1 as D (6 bases). The length of the CDR3 is 15 residues. Germline assignment: CDR1 MNHEY and CDR2 SMNVEV (reference sequence). The V and J ends lost 4 bases and 0 bases respectively, with 10 bases between them. CDR3 nucleotides: TGTGCCAGCAGTTGGACAGCAGATAGCAATCAGCCCCAGCATTTT. Translated, it gives CASSWTADSNQPQHF.

The CDR3 DNA follows: TGTGCCGCGGCAGAACGTGGCTACACCTTC. This codes for CAAAERGYTF. V usage is TRBV28 and J usage is TRBJ1-2; D is uncertain. CDR3 size: 10 residues. Germline CDR1 MDHEN, CDR2 SYDVKM. V shed 11 bases and J shed 7 bases, with 11 bases lying between them.

The chain carries TRBV29-1 and TRBJ1-1; D is undetermined. V shed 5 bases and J shed 6 bases, with 10 bases lying between them. CDR3 length: 11 residues. CDR1 is SQVTM and CDR2 is ANQGSEA in the germline V gene. In nucleotides, the CDR3 is TGCAGCGTTTTGTCCAGTTCTGAAGCTTTCTTT. This translates into CSVLSSSEAFF.

The V and J genes are TRBV5-1 and TRBJ1-2; no definite D call. Germline assignment: CDR1 SGHRS and CDR2 YFSETQ. The ends were cut back, 0 bases at V and 1 base at J, with 7 bases in the middle. The CDR3 has 14 residues. CDR3 residues: CASSLDEGNYGYTF. CDR3 nucleotides: TGCGCCAGCAGCTTGGACGAGGGTAACTATGGCTACACCTTC. The complete variable domain, with remaining parts taken from reference TRBV5-1 and TRBJ1-2, reads KAGVTQTPRYLIKTRGQQVTLSCSPISGHRSVSWYQQTPGQGLQFLFEYFSETQRNKGNFPGRFSGRQFSNSRSEMNVSTLELGDSALYLCASSLDEGNYGYTFGSGTRLTVV.

V usage is TRBV19 and J usage is TRBJ2-5, with D possibly TRBD1 on 5 matching bases. CDR1 is LNHDA, CDR2 SQIVND, per germline (reference sequence). This CDR3 has 16 residues. Trimming pared 4 bases from V and 5 bases from J, leaving 20 bases between. As DNA, the CDR3 is TGTGCCAGTAGTAGTTATTCGGCAGGGAAGGACGAGACCCAGTACTTC. Protein sequence: CASSSYSAGKDETQYF.

The DNA for the CDR3 is TGTGCCAGCAGCTTAGTTGGGACTAGCGAAGTCGGTGAGCAGTTCTTC. This codes for CASSLVGTSEVGEQFF. This chain links TRBV7-2 with TRBJ2-1; 10 bases fit TRBD2. J was trimmed by 9 bases and V by 1 base; bases with no gene match: 9. This CDR3 contains 16 residues. CDR1 is SGHTA and CDR2 is FQGNSA in the germline V gene.

The genes are TRBV5-1 and TRBJ1-1; maybe TRBD1 (6 bases). The CDR3 covers 14 residues. Trimming shortened V by 5 bases and J by 1 base, and 12 bases separated the two germline ends. Germline CDR1 is SGHRS and CDR2 is YFSETQ. The CDR3 spells CASSQDRENTEAFF. DNA for the CDR3: TGCGCCAGCAGTCAGGACAGAGAGAACACTGAAGCTTTCTTT.

The CDR3 reads CAISRDMENTEAFF. CDR3 coding DNA: TGTGCCATCAGCCGGGACATGGAGAACACTGAAGCTTTCTTT. This sequence joins TRBV10-3 and TRBJ1-1, with a tentative D call TRBD1 (6 bases). The CDR3 extends over 14 amino acids. Germline CDR1 reads ENHRY; CDR2 reads SYGVKD. The germline V and J ends were trimmed by 6 bases and 1 base, with 12 bases remaining between them.

The chain links TRBV18 to TRBJ1-1; D may be TRBD1 (6 bases). Trimming removed 5 bases from V and 4 bases from J, with 14 bases in between. CDR1 and CDR2 (germline): KGHSH, LQKENI. This CDR3 region has 14 residues. CDR3 in amino acids: CASSEQGPGTEAFF. CDR3 in DNA: TGTGCCAGCTCAGAACAGGGACCTGGCACTGAAGCTTTCTTT. Supplemented by reference TRBV18 and TRBJ1-1, the full variable domain reads NAGVMQNPRHLVRRRGQEARLRCSPMKGHSHVYWYRQLPEEGLKFMVYLQKENIIDESGMPKERFSAEFPKEGPSILRIQQVVRGDSAAYFCASSEQGPGTEAFFGQGTRLTVV.

This clone was detected only a few times. The rearrangement uses TRBV15 and TRBJ2-5; TRBD2 matches at 12 bases. The J segment lost 6 bases and the V segment lost 0 bases, leaving 8 bases of the junction unmatched. The germline CDR1 and CDR2 sequences are LNHNV and YYDKDF (reference sequence). The CDR3 totals 17 residues. The CDR3 loop is CATSRDLLAGGPQTQYF. In DNA form, the CDR3 reads TGTGCCACCAGCAGAGATCTCCTAGCGGGAGGGCCTCAGACCCAGTACTTC. Complete variable domain (other parts from reference TRBV15 and TRBJ2-5): DAMVIQNPRYQVTQFGKPVTLSCSQTLNHNVMYWYQQKSSQAPKLLFHYYDKDFNNEADTPDNFQSRRPNTSFCFLDIRSPGLGDTAMYLCATSRDLLAGGPQTQYFGPGTRLLVL.

This clone was observed a few times. The V gene is TRBV7-9, the J gene TRBJ2-7; D possibly corresponds to TRBD1 (7 bases). This CDR3 region has 13 residues. Germline CDR1 and CDR2: SEHNR and FQNEAQ (reference sequence). V shed 3 bases and J shed 7 bases, with 13 bases lying between them. The CDR3 nucleotides read TGTGCCAGCAGCTTTGGATCAGGGGGGGAGCAGTACTTC. It is translated as CASSFGSGGEQYF.

The chain links TRBV7-8 to TRBJ1-2; D remains ambiguous. CDR1 SGHVS and CDR2 FQNEAQ come from the germline V gene. The CDR3 consists of 15 residues. Trimming cost V 1 base and J 0 bases, with 9 bases left between them. CDR3 DNA sequence: TGTGCCAGCAGCTTAGTCGGGGTGGCTAACTATGGCTACACCTTC. It is translated as CASSLVGVANYGYTF. Using reference TRBV7-8 and TRBJ1-2 for the parts outside the CDR3, the full variable domain is GAGVSQSPRYKVAKRGQDVALRCDPISGHVSLFWYQQALGQGPEFLTYFQNEAQLDKSGLPSDRFFAERPEGSVSTLKIQRTQQEDSAVYLCASSLVGVANYGYTFGSGTRLTVV.

The chain links TRBV29-1 to TRBJ1-2; D is uncertain. From germline, CDR1 is SQVTM and CDR2 ANQGSEA. This CDR3 contains 12 residues. V was clipped by 4 bases and J by 6 bases, with 12 bases between them. The CDR3 loop is CSVVAVRDGYTF. CDR3 DNA sequence: TGCAGCGTTGTGGCGGTCAGAGATGGCTACACCTTC.

This clone was picked up one time. The rearrangement uses TRBV5-1 and TRBJ2-2, with TRBD2 matching 14 bases. Germline V gene lookup returns CDR1 SGHRS and CDR2 YFSETQ. V was pared by 3 bases and J by 4 bases, with 11 bases of the junction left unmatched. This CDR3 comprises 19 residues. The CDR3 sequence: CASSSGLAGGSVGTGELFF. The CDR3 nucleotides are TGCGCCAGCAGCTCAGGACTAGCGGGAGGATCGGTAGGCACCGGGGAGCTGTTTTTT.

This sequence joins TRBV30 and TRBJ1-5; D uncertain. Trimming removed 0 bases from V and 9 bases from J, with 12 bases in between. CDR1 is GTSNPN, CDR2 SVGIG, per germline (reference sequence). The CDR3 has 13 residues. In DNA, the CDR3 is TGTGCCTGGAGTGTACCCCCGGGAAGGCCCCAGCATTTT. It translates to CAWSVPPGRPQHF.

The chain links TRBV7-9 to TRBJ2-4; a possible D gene is TRBD1 (6 bases). Germline CDR1 is SEHNR and CDR2 is FQNEAQ (reference sequence). The CDR3 totals 17 residues. Trimming stripped 6 bases from V and 8 bases from J, with 26 bases between. The CDR3 reads CASSRIATGSDSDIQYF. In DNA form, the CDR3 reads TGTGCCAGCAGTCGCATAGCAACAGGGTCGGATTCGGACATTCAGTACTTC.

This clone was seen a handful of times. CDR3 DNA sequence: TGTGCCAGCAGGGGACTAGCGTTCGACAATGAGCAGTTCTTC. It specifies CASRGLAFDNEQFF. The rearrangement uses TRBV28 and TRBJ2-1; 10 positions agree with TRBD2. After removal of 6 bases from V and 5 bases from J, the junction contained 4 bases not matched to a gene. Germline-derived CDR1 and CDR2 are MDHEN and SYDVKM. The CDR3 loop spans 14 amino acids.

The chain has TRBV5-5 and TRBJ1-2; 10 bases fit TRBD1. V dropped 4 bases and J dropped 4; count of bases not matched to a gene: 1. CDR3 length equals 13 residues. Germline values: CDR1 SGHKS, CDR2 YYEKEE (reference sequence). CDR3 loop: CASSRDRGYGYTF. CDR3 bases: TGTGCCAGCAGCCGGGACAGGGGCTATGGCTACACCTTC.

V gene TRBV14 combines with J gene TRBJ2-6; TRBD1 matches at 8 bases. Per germline, CDR1 SGHDN and CDR2 FVKESK. The CDR3 spans 17 residues. With V trimmed by 3 bases and J by 0 bases, 4 bases remained unmatched. The CDR3 DNA sequence: TGTGCCAGCAGCCAGACAGGGGAATTCTCTGGGGCCAACGTCCTGACTTTC. This translates into CASSQTGEFSGANVLTF.

The chain has TRBV30 and TRBJ1-4; 9 nucleotides agree with TRBD1. CDR1 is GTSNPN and CDR2 is SVGIG in the germline V gene (reference sequence). After removal of 5 bases from V and 7 bases from J, the junction contained 11 bases not matched to a gene. The CDR3 is 15 residues long. The CDR3 reads CAWGASGQGGEKLFF. DNA of the CDR3: TGTGCCTGGGGGGCTTCGGGACAGGGAGGTGAAAAACTGTTTTTT.

The chain's CDR3 is CASSLGEGAMEETQYF. The DNA of the CDR3 is TGTGCCAGCAGTTTGGGTGAGGGGGCGATGGAGGAGACCCAGTACTTC. This rearrangement joins TRBV28 to TRBJ2-5; 7 positions agree with TRBD1. V was pared by 3 bases and J by 5 bases, with 12 bases of the junction left unmatched. Germline CDR1 is MDHEN and CDR2 is SYDVKM. This CDR3 is 16 amino acids long.

A few counts support this clone. The CDR3 protein is CSVGSKGDYGYTF. In nucleotides, the CDR3 is TGCAGCGTTGGCTCGAAAGGGGACTATGGCTACACCTTC. This chain links TRBV29-1 with TRBJ1-2; TRBD1 is a possible D gene (5 bases). Trimming left V 4 bases short and J 3 bases short, with 12 bases between. The germline V gene encodes CDR1 SQVTM and CDR2 ANQGSEA. This CDR3 comprises 13 residues.

The CDR3 here is CASSPGTGNQPQHF. DNA for the CDR3: TGTGCCAGCTCACCCGGGACTGGAAATCAGCCCCAGCATTTT. V gene TRBV18 combines with J gene TRBJ1-5; a possible D gene is TRBD1 (5 bases). Germline V gives CDR1 KGHSH, CDR2 LQKENI. V lost 3 bases and J lost 4, with 10 bases in between. The CDR3 contains 14 residues.